The source of this T cell receptor (beta chain) is a study of OX40 agonist ivuxolimab in advanced cancers. Notes on the study in general: What antigens the expanded peripheral T cells recognized was never established.

CDR3 size: 14 residues. Germline lookup yields CDR1 LNHDA and CDR2 SQIVND (reference sequence). The trim removed 7 bases at V and 6 bases at J, leaving 6 bases unmatched. TCRdb's table, derived via immunoSEQ multiplex PCR, lists solely in-frame clones and lacks some. The sample holds tens of thousands of clones; 80% to 95% are singletons and the top ten take about 13%. A word on this clone: The antigen remains undetermined.

The source material was CD4+ or CD8+ T cells sorted from blood, sampled in a trial of the OX40 agonist ivuxolimab. The chain links TRBV19 to TRBJ2-3, with TRBD2 matching over 11 bases. The sequence was collected from an adult with an advanced solid tumor such as melanoma, head and neck, liver or kidney cancer. CDR3 amino acids: CASNPLAGDDTQYF. The CDR3 DNA reads as TGTGCCAGTAACCCACTAGCGGGAGATGATACGCAGTATTTT.